The 20 T cell receptor beta chains below were found in one sample sequenced in a study of T cell repertoires in cytomegalovirus infection. TCRdb called the reads again in MiXCR, with one record for every CDR3 protein. The sample has some 900,000 distinct CDR3 sequences; about 30% are singletons. For these receptors, no antigen is known. Sequenced material: cultured CD8+ T cells from PBMCs, taken from culture after CMV antigen stimulation. Receptors were obtained from a human donor in good health (CMV status not recorded). Some clones in this sample may be carry-over from other donors' samples.

The V gene is TRBV25-1, the J gene TRBJ1-2; D not resolved. Germline loops: CDR1 MGHDK, CDR2 SYGVNS. Trimming shortened V by 8 bases and J by 4 bases, and 14 bases separated the two germline ends. The CDR3 is made up of 13 amino acids. CDR3 nucleotide sequence: TGTGCCAGCGACGGCCTGGCGGGCTATGGCTACACCTTC. Translation: CASDGLAGYGYTF.

On this clonotype itself: A read error may be the cause here, since a much bigger clone is one base away. The V and J genes are TRBV5-4 and TRBJ2-5; 9 bases line up with TRBD1. Germline CDR1 and CDR2: SGHNT and YYREEE (reference sequence). CDR3 length: 16 residues. The CDR3 DNA is TGTGTCAGCAGCTTGTACTACAGGGGGCGGAATGAGACCCAGTACTTC. Its translation: CVSSLYYRGRNETQYF.

In this sample, this clonotype turned up a few times. The chain recombines TRBV7-6 with TRBJ2-1, with 8 bases fitting TRBD1. Losses at the gene ends were 5 bases for V and 8 bases for J; bases not matched to a gene: 5. The CDR3 length is 13 residues. The germline gives CDR1 SGHVS, CDR2 FNYEAQ. CDR3 amino acids: CASSPDRAHEQFF. As DNA, the CDR3 is TGTGCCAGCAGCCCGGACAGGGCGCATGAGCAGTTCTTC.

Only a few counts were recorded for this clonotype. CDR3 bases: TGTGCCAGCAGCTTCATAGCGGGCGCTTACAATGAGCAGTTCTTC. This sequence encodes CASSFIAGAYNEQFF. V usage is TRBV7-2 and J usage is TRBJ2-1; 7 bases line up with TRBD2. This CDR3 region has 15 residues. The V gene end was trimmed by 3 bases and the J gene end by 4 bases; junction bases not matched to a gene: 6. In germline, CDR1 is SGHTA, CDR2 FQGNSA. Combining the CDR3 with reference TRBV7-2 and TRBJ2-1 gives the whole variable domain GAGVSQSPSNKVTEKGKDVELRCDPISGHTALYWYRQSLGQGLEFLIYFQGNSAPDKSGLPSDRFSAERTGGSVSTLTIQRTQQEDSAVYLCASSFIAGAYNEQFFGPGTRLTVL.

The V and J genes are TRBV7-4 and TRBJ1-1, with D hard to call. Germline CDR1 and CDR2: SGHVT and SQSDAQ. Trimming cost V 2 bases and J 8 bases, with 6 bases left between them. The CDR3 totals 11 residues. The CDR3 nucleotides read TGTGCCAGCAGCTTAAGGATCGAAGCTTTCTTT. Its translation is CASSLRIEAFF.

This clonotype was counted a few times. This rearrangement joins TRBV6-6 to TRBJ2-1; D ambiguous. Trimming pared 1 base from V and 12 bases from J, leaving 13 bases between. Germline V gene data show CDR1 as MNHNY and CDR2 as SVGAGI (reference sequence). This CDR3 is 13 amino acids long. The CDR3 nucleotides are TGTGCCAGCAGTTACTTGGTCTTAGAGAGGCAGTTCTTC. Translation gives CASSYLVLERQFF.

The CDR3 here is CASSIGTGGENEQFF. DNA of the CDR3: TGTGCCAGCAGTATTGGGACAGGGGGCGAAAATGAGCAGTTCTTC. The chain couples TRBV6-1 to TRBJ2-1, with 12 nucleotides matching TRBD1. The J segment lost 7 bases and the V segment lost 5 bases, leaving 6 bases of the junction unmatched. CDR1 is MNHNS and CDR2 is SASEGT in the germline V gene. The CDR3 loop spans 15 amino acids.

The chain employs TRBV28 and TRBJ1-1; D gene uncertain. The CDR3 is 16 amino acids. Per the germline V gene, CDR1 is MDHEN and CDR2 is SYDVKM. Deletions cut 2 bases from V and 0 bases from J, with 13 bases between. The DNA for the CDR3 is TGTGCCAGCAGTTTAAGAGGACCTCTCATGAACACTGAAGCTTTCTTT. Amino acids: CASSLRGPLMNTEAFF.

This chain links TRBV10-3 with TRBJ1-2; D remains unclear. This CDR3 spans 16 amino acids. Germline loops: CDR1 ENHRY, CDR2 SYGVKD. V lost 0 bases, J lost 4 bases, and 15 bases lay in between. CDR3 in amino acids: CAISESPGIHLYGYTF. Written as DNA, the CDR3 is TGTGCCATCAGTGAGTCGCCGGGGATCCACCTCTATGGCTACACCTTC.

V and J are TRBV7-9 and TRBJ2-7; the match to TRBD2 covers 9 bases. The trim removed 4 bases at V and 6 bases at J, leaving 4 bases unmatched. In germline, CDR1 is SEHNR, CDR2 FQNEAQ (reference sequence). This CDR3 comprises 13 residues. The CDR3 region is CASSSAGGREQYF. CDR3 bases: TGTGCCAGCAGCTCGGCGGGGGGGCGCGAGCAGTACTTC. The variable domain in full, completed from reference TRBV7-9 and TRBJ2-7, reads DTGVSQNPRHKITKRGQNVTFRCDPISEHNRLYWYRQTLGQGPEFLTYFQNEAQLEKSRLLSDRFSAERPKGSFSTLEIQRTEQGDSAMYLCASSSAGGREQYFGPGTRLTVT.

The chain has TRBV6-6 and TRBJ1-1, with TRBD1 matching 11 bases. Trimming removed 6 bases from V and 1 base from J; junction bases left unmatched: 16. Looked up from germline, CDR1 is MNHNY and CDR2 is SVGAGI (reference sequence). The CDR3 is 19 residues long. CDR3 nucleotide sequence: TGTGCCAGCAGGGTGGACAGGGGGCTATCCTCTACAACGAACACTGAAGCTTTCTTT. It yields the protein CASRVDRGLSSTTNTEAFF.

This clonotype occurred a few times. The chain joins TRBV7-6 to TRBJ2-1; D not resolved. The CDR3 spans 14 residues. Trimming shortened V by 1 base and J by 7 bases, and 11 bases separated the two germline ends. Germline V gene data show CDR1 as SGHVS and CDR2 as FNYEAQ. CDR3 loop: CASSLGVGKNEQFF. CDR3 in DNA: TGTGCCAGCAGCTTAGGAGTAGGGAAAAATGAGCAGTTCTTC.

In this sample, this clonotype turned up a few times. V gene TRBV7-6 combines with J gene TRBJ1-1; TRBD1 agrees at 7 bases. Trimming removed 5 bases from V and 2 bases from J; junction bases left unmatched: 5. The CDR3 spans 14 residues. Germline assignment: CDR1 SGHVS and CDR2 FNYEAQ. Written as DNA, the CDR3 is TGTGCCAGCAGCGGGGACAGCTTCAACACTGAAGCTTTCTTT. It yields the protein CASSGDSFNTEAFF.

The chain is built from TRBV7-2 and TRBJ2-7; 8 bases agree with TRBD2. V was clipped by 5 bases and J by 2 bases; unmatched bases: 8. CDR1 is SGHTA, CDR2 FQGNSA, per germline. CDR3 length equals 15 residues. CDR3 in DNA: TGTGCCAGCAGCGGGGGGACTAGTCTTCCCTACGAGCAGTACTTC. Amino acid sequence: CASSGGTSLPYEQYF.

The chain links TRBV7-2 to TRBJ1-3; 8 bases are a match to TRBD1. Germline V gene sequence: CDR1 SGHTA, CDR2 FQGNSA. V lost 5 bases to trimming and J lost 2 bases; unmatched junction nucleotides: 5. The CDR3 is made up of 15 amino acids. The DNA of the CDR3 is TGTGCCAGCAGCATCAGGGGGCTGGCTGGAAACACCATATATTTT. As protein: CASSIRGLAGNTIYF.

For the CDR3, the DNA is TGTGCCAGCAGCGCCACTGCAGGGGCGAGCTACGAGCAGTACGTC. This gives the protein CASSATAGASYEQYV. The chain couples TRBV28 to TRBJ2-7; a weak D match, TRBD1 (6 bases). This CDR3 has 15 amino acids. The germline V gene encodes CDR1 MDHEN and CDR2 SYDVKM. Trimming shortened V by 6 bases and J by 3 bases, and 18 bases separated the two germline ends.

Remarks on this clonotype: Given the absence of the conserved phenylalanine or tryptophan at the CDR3 end, a read error is likely. J is TRBJ2-7 and V is TRBV9; D is uncertain. Germline V gives CDR1 SGDLS, CDR2 YYNGEE. V lost 1 base and J 2 bases, leaving 10 bases between the germline ends. The CDR3 covers 14 residues. The CDR3 region has the DNA TGTGCCAGCAGCGTATTTTCCGGAGCCTACGAGCAGTACTCC. As protein: CASSVFSGAYEQYS.

The chain recombines TRBV27 with TRBJ2-7, with 8 bases that match TRBD1. Losses at the gene ends were 4 bases for V and 4 bases for J; bases not matched to a gene: 9. Germline CDR1 is MNHEY and CDR2 is SMNVEV (reference sequence). The CDR3 length is 15 residues. The CDR3 coding sequence is TGTGCCAGCAGTTCTCGGACAGGGAGTAAGTACGAGCAGTACTTC. Translated, it gives CASSSRTGSKYEQYF.

The chain has TRBV10-3 and TRBJ1-1, with D tentatively TRBD1 (5 bases). Germline V gives CDR1 ENHRY, CDR2 SYGVKD. This CDR3 spans 19 amino acids. Deletions cut 0 bases from V and 0 bases from J, with 20 bases between. The CDR3 region is CAISESSWGGEGMNTEAFF. In DNA, the CDR3 is TGTGCCATCAGTGAGTCGAGTTGGGGGGGTGAAGGAATGAACACTGAAGCTTTCTTT.

The J gene is TRBJ2-7, the V gene TRBV7-2; D may be TRBD1 or TRBD2 (5 bases each). The CDR3 sequence is 15 residues long. The germline V gene encodes CDR1 SGHTA and CDR2 FQGNSA. Trimming removed 1 base at V and 0 bases at J, with 10 bases between. CDR3 bases: TGTGCCAGCAGCTTAGAGGGACGGAGCTCCTACGAGCAGTACTTC. Translated: CASSLEGRSSYEQYF.